This passage covers 12 T cell receptor beta chains from one sample sequenced in a study of shared clonotypes between healthy human individuals. Data came from immunoSEQ multiplex PCR; TCRdb stores just in-frame clones and leaves some out. The table records some 2 million clones, 85% to 95% of them present only once. What was sequenced was naive CD4+ T cells sorted from blood. The sample's subset: CD45RA+ positively selected. The receptors derive from a young man in good health.

This clone was counted once. The J gene is TRBJ1-2, the V gene TRBV5-1; D is unclear. V was pared by 0 bases and J by 8 bases, with 14 bases between. Germline assignment: CDR1 SGHRS and CDR2 YFSETQ. The CDR3 consists of 14 residues. CDR3 sequence reads: CASSLVPAVEGYTF. DNA for the CDR3: TGCGCCAGCAGCTTGGTGCCTGCCGTTGAGGGCTACACCTTC.

This clone was counted a single time. The chain carries TRBV9 and TRBJ1-3; D ambiguous. The germline V gene encodes CDR1 SGDLS and CDR2 YYNGEE. This CDR3 spans 17 amino acids. Trimming pared 3 bases from V and 2 bases from J, leaving 18 bases between. CDR3 protein: CASSASSAGKTGNTIYF. The CDR3 DNA reads as TGTGCCAGCAGCGCCTCCTCGGCGGGAAAAACTGGAAACACCATATATTTT.

This chain joins TRBV5-4 and TRBJ2-3; D might be TRBD1 or TRBD2, each matching 6 bases. The CDR3 consists of 15 residues. Deletions cut 2 bases from V and 0 bases from J, with 10 bases between. Germline CDR1 and CDR2: SGHNT and YYREEE (reference sequence). CDR3 sequence reads: CASSFGGPSTDTQYF. CDR3 nucleotide sequence: TGTGCCAGCAGCTTCGGGGGCCCCAGCACAGATACGCAGTATTTT.

The gene calls are TRBV30 and TRBJ2-7; D gene ambiguous. The V and J ends lost 0 bases and 0 bases respectively, with 12 bases between them. Germline CDR1 reads GTSNPN; CDR2 reads SVGIG (reference sequence). The CDR3 is 15 residues long. CDR3 protein: CAWSVPDLGSYEQYF. CDR3 nucleotides: TGTGCCTGGAGTGTACCGGACCTGGGCTCCTACGAGCAGTACTTC.

V is TRBV11-2 and J is TRBJ1-4; the D is unclear. Trimming cost V 5 bases and J 7 bases, with 14 bases left between them. CDR1 and CDR2 (germline): SGHAT, FQNNGV. The CDR3 runs 14 residues. Written as DNA, the CDR3 is TGTGCCAGCAGCCGAGACACGCTCAGTGAAAAACTGTTTTTT. It is translated as CASSRDTLSEKLFF.

CDR3 DNA: TGTGCCACCAGCAGAGACCCTGGACAGCTTGGGGAAGAGACCCAGTACTTC. Protein: CATSRDPGQLGEETQYF. This chain links TRBV15 with TRBJ2-5; D perhaps matches TRBD1 (6 bases). Germline CDR1 reads LNHNV; CDR2 reads YYDKDF (reference sequence). Trimming shortened V by 0 bases and J by 3 bases, and 17 bases separated the two germline ends. The CDR3 covers 17 residues.

CDR3 amino acids: CASSSGTSGGKETQYF. DNA for the CDR3: TGCGCCAGCAGCTCCGGGACTAGCGGGGGGAAAGAGACCCAGTACTTC. The chain carries TRBV5-1 and TRBJ2-5; 15 bases line up with TRBD2. The CDR3 runs to 16 residues. From germline, CDR1 is SGHRS and CDR2 YFSETQ. V shed 3 bases and J 3 bases; nucleotides not matched to a gene: 3.

As concerns this clone: This sample includes further DNA sequences coding for the same CDR3. The gene calls are TRBV10-1 and TRBJ2-1; D is perhaps TRBD2 (6 bases). V was clipped by 0 bases and J by 4 bases, with 13 bases between them. The CDR3 contains 16 residues. Germline CDR1 is WNHNN and CDR2 is SYGVQD (reference sequence). CDR3 loop: CASSESRAGGYNEQFF. In DNA form, the CDR3 reads TGCGCCAGCAGTGAGTCGAGGGCAGGAGGGTACAATGAGCAGTTCTTC.

The rearrangement joins TRBV10-1 to TRBJ2-7, with 14 bases fitting TRBD2. V lost 4 bases, J lost 5 bases, and 1 base stayed unmatched. Per the germline V gene, CDR1 is WNHNN and CDR2 is SYGVQD (reference sequence). The CDR3 contains 14 residues. The CDR3 bases are TGCGCCAGCAGTGCGGGACTAGCGGGAGACGAGCAGTACTTC. Its protein product is CASSAGLAGDEQYF.

The chain is built from TRBV18 and TRBJ2-1; 13 nucleotides match TRBD2. V shed 0 bases and J 7 bases; nucleotides not matched to a gene: 6. CDR1 KGHSH and CDR2 LQKENI come from the germline V gene. This CDR3 spans 17 amino acids. The CDR3 spells CASSPPGGLAGANEQFF. CDR3 nucleotides: TGTGCCAGCTCACCACCTGGAGGACTAGCGGGAGCGAATGAGCAGTTCTTC.

The chain has TRBV6-4 and TRBJ1-1; D gene ambiguous. Germline V gene data show CDR1 as MRHNA and CDR2 as SNTAGT. The CDR3 covers 12 residues. V lost 6 bases and J lost 1, with 6 bases in between. The DNA for the CDR3 is TGTGCCAGCAGACCCAAGAACACTGAAGCTTTCTTT. Translating gives CASRPKNTEAFF.

The CDR3 DNA is TGTGCCAGCCCTCGGGACAGCCCGACGACAAACATTCAGTACTTC. This translates into CASPRDSPTTNIQYF. J is TRBJ2-4 and V is TRBV27; 7 bases match TRBD1. This CDR3 spans 15 amino acids. Germline V gene sequence: CDR1 MNHEY, CDR2 SMNVEV (reference sequence). V shed 8 bases and J 6 bases; nucleotides not matched to a gene: 13.